This T cell receptor beta chain derives from a study of blood T cell repertoires in COVID-19. Original processing methods: Scientists estimated how many nucleated cells there were by amplifying reference gene primers. Clones were sequenced by immunoSEQ multiplex PCR, and TCRdb holds only the in-frame ones, with some missing. The V and J calls and clone size are taken from that table; D and trimming were inferred from the DNA. Altogether some 200,000 clones are present, 70% to 90% being singletons, with the ten largest covering roughly 8.4%. The CDR3 is 20 amino acids. Germline CDR1 PRHDT, CDR2 FYEKMQ (reference sequence). The V segment lost 0 bases and the J segment 3 bases; nucleotides outside the gene matches: 7. Participant-given clinical history determined each cohort assignment. Before being deemed recovered, Cohort 3 donors had two negative PCRs, clearance, or symptom resolution.

This receptor was taken from a woman aged 18-29 years who had recovered from COVID-19. The chain couples TRBV13 to TRBJ2-2; 16 bases match TRBD2. The sample comprised PBMCs or T cells enriched from blood (not recorded which). The CDR3 nucleotides read TGTGCCAGCAGCTTAGGACAACCGGGACTAGCGGGGGGGCACACCGGGGAGCTGTTTTTT. Translating it yields CASSLGQPGLAGGHTGELFF.